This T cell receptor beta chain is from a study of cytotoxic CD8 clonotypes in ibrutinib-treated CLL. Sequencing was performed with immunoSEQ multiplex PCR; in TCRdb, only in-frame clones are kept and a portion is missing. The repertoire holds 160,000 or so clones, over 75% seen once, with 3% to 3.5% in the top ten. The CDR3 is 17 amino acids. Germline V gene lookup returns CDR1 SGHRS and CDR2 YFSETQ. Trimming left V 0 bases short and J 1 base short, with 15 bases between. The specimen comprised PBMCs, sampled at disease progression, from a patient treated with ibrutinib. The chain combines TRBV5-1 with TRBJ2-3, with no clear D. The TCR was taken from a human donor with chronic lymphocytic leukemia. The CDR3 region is CASSLASSDGRTDTQYF. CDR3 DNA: TGCGCCAGCAGCTTGGCCTCATCCGATGGGCGCACAGATACGCAGTATTTT.